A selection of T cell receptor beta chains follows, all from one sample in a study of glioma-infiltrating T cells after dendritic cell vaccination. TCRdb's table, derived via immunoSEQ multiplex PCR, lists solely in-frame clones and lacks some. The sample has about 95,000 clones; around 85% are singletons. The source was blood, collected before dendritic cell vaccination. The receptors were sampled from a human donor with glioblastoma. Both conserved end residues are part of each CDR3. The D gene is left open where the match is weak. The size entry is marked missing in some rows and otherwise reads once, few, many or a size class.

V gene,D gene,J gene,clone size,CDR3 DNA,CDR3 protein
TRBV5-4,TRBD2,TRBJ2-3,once,TGTGCCAGCAGCTTTGGACTAGCGGGGGGCGATACGCAGTATTTT,CASSFGLAGGDTQYF
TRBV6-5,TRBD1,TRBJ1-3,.,TGTGCCAGCACAACAGGGGGCAGAGGTAACACCATATATTTT,CASTTGGRGNTIYF
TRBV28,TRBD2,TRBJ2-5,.,TGTGCCAGCCGAGCGGGGGTCAAAGAGACCCAGTACTTC,CASRAGVKETQYF
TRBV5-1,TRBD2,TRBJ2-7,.,TGCGCCAGCAGCGGAGCGGGACCGACCTTTTCGGAGCAGTACTTC,CASSGAGPTFSEQYF
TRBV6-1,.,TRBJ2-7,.,TGTGCCACCGGGACTCCCTACGAGCAGTACTTC,CATGTPYEQYF
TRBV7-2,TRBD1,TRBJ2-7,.,TGTGCCAGCAGTCCTGACAGGGGATGGTCCTACGAGCAGTACTTC,CASSPDRGWSYEQYF
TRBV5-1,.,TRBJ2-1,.,TGCGCCAGCAGCCATACCGGTAATGAGCAGTTCTTC,CASSHTGNEQFF
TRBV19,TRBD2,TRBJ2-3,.,TGTGCCAGTAGTACGGAGGGAGGGCAGTTTGTTGATACGCAGTATTTT,CASSTEGGQFVDTQYF
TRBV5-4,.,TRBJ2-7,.,TGTGCCAGCAGCTCCGACTACCTCAGCTCCTACGAGCAGTACTTC,CASSSDYLSSYEQYF
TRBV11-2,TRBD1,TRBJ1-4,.,TGTGCCAGCAGCACCTGGACAGGGAATGAAAAACTGTTTTTT,CASSTWTGNEKLFF
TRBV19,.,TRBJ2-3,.,TGTGCCAGTAGTATAGGGTCGGGGTATACGCAGTATTTT,CASSIGSGYTQYF
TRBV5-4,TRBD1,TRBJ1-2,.,TGTGCCAGCAGCTTGGGGGGACAGGCAAGGAGCTACTACACCTTC,CASSLGGQARSYYTF
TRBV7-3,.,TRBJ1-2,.,TGTGCCAGCAGCTCAACAGCCGGCCGGGGGGCGCGGGGCTACACCTTC,CASSSTAGRGARGYTF
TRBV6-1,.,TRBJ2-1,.,TGTGCCAGCAGATGGGCCCCCTCCTTTGGCAATGAGCAGTTCTTC,CASRWAPSFGNEQFF
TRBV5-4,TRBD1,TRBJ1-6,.,TGTGCCAGCAGCTCAGGGGGCGGTTGGTCACCCCTCCACTTT,CASSSGGGWSPLHF
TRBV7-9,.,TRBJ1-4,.,TGTGCCAGCAGCTTCCTGCACCCCAAGGGGGAAAAACTGTTTTTT,CASSFLHPKGEKLFF
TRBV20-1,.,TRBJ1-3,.,TGCAGTGCTAGGACAGCTAGCACCATATATTTT,CSARTASTIYF
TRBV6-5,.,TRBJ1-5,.,TGTGCCAGCAGTAAAACAGGTTTTAGCAATCAGCCCCAGCATTTT,CASSKTGFSNQPQHF
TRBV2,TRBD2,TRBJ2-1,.,TGTGCCAGCAGCGTGACTAGCGACAATGAGCAGTTCTTC,CASSVTSDNEQFF
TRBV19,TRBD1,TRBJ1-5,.,TGTGCCAGTAGCGACAGGGTAAGGAGCAATCAGCCCCAGCATTTT,CASSDRVRSNQPQHF